One and the same sample provided the 9 T cell receptor beta chains below, sequenced in a study of CD8 T cells in ankylosing spondylitis. TCRdb itself ran the 5' RACE reads through MiXCR, one entry per CDR3 protein. This table has about 110,000 distinct CDR3 sequences, under 30% appearing once. The sequenced material came from synovial fluid, either unsorted or a sorted T cell fraction (not recorded which). These receptors came from a male donor with ankylosing spondylitis.

There are a few counts of this clonotype. This chain connects TRBV10-3 to TRBJ2-2, with D maybe TRBD2 (6 bases). The CDR3 has 15 residues. Germline loops: CDR1 ENHRY, CDR2 SYGVKD. Trimming cost V 0 bases and J 5 bases, with 10 bases left between them. CDR3 bases: TGTGCCATCAGTGAGTCTTCAGGGAGGACCGGGGAGCTGTTTTTT. Its protein product is CAISESSGRTGELFF.

The CDR3 DNA reads TGTGCCAGCAGCACCGGTCTGGGACTAGCGGTAACCTACGAGCAGTACGTC. Its translation is CASSTGLGLAVTYEQYV. This chain connects TRBV21-1 to TRBJ2-7; the table's D gene call, TRBD2, was not cross checked with the DNA. TRBV21-1 is tagged as a pseudogene. The length of the CDR3 is 17 residues.

V usage is TRBV27 and J usage is TRBJ1-6, with 9 bases lining up with TRBD1. V lost 7 bases to trimming and J lost 7 bases; unmatched junction nucleotides: 8. The CDR3 loop spans 15 amino acids. Germline V CDR1 and CDR2: MNHEY, SMNVEV (reference sequence). CDR3 nucleotides: TGTGCCAGCATGATACAGGGGGCGAGGAATTCACCCCTCCACTTT. It translates to CASMIQGARNSPLHF.

This clonotype was seen a handful of times. The gene calls are TRBV20-1 and TRBJ2-6; 8 bases line up with TRBD1. Unmatched junction bases numbered 11, after V lost 6 bases and J lost 4 bases. CDR1 is DFQATT and CDR2 is SNEGSKA in the germline V gene (reference sequence). This CDR3 spans 16 amino acids. CDR3 protein: CSAPGQGAPGANVLTF. CDR3 DNA: TGCAGTGCCCCAGGCCAGGGGGCACCAGGGGCCAACGTCCTGACTTTC.

V usage is TRBV20-1 and J usage is TRBJ2-5; D may be TRBD2 (5 bases). Germline CDR1 is DFQATT and CDR2 is SNEGSKA (reference sequence). The CDR3 consists of 10 residues. The V and J ends lost 7 bases and 9 bases respectively, with 12 bases between them. In nucleotides, the CDR3 is TGCAGTGTCGGGGTTTTTTCCCAGTACTTC. Translated, it gives CSVGVFSQYF.

The gene calls are TRBV7-2 and TRBJ2-2; TRBD1 matches at 8 bases. V lost 3 bases and J lost 5; bases outside the gene matches: 2. Germline CDR1 is SGHTA and CDR2 is FQGNSA. The CDR3 loop spans 14 amino acids. CDR3 sequence (DNA): TGTGCCAGCAGCTTCAGGACAGGGACCGGGGAGCTGTTTTTT. Translation: CASSFRTGTGELFF. Combining the CDR3 with reference TRBV7-2 and TRBJ2-2 gives the whole variable domain GAGVSQSPSNKVTEKGKDVELRCDPISGHTALYWYRQSLGQGLEFLIYFQGNSAPDKSGLPSDRFSAERTGGSVSTLTIQRTQQEDSAVYLCASSFRTGTGELFFGEGSRLTVL.

This rearrangement joins TRBV6-1 to TRBJ2-7; 7 nucleotides match TRBD1. The CDR3 is 14 residues long. Germline lookup yields CDR1 MNHNS and CDR2 SASEGT. V was clipped by 6 bases and J by 4 bases; unmatched bases: 9. The CDR3 nucleotides are TGTGCCAGCAGGGGCGGTTTGACAGGGTACGAGCAGTACTTC. Residues: CASRGGLTGYEQYF.

The chain links TRBV6-6 to TRBJ2-3; D is unclear. Trimming left V 3 bases short and J 7 bases short, with 5 bases between. Germline lookup yields CDR1 MNHNY and CDR2 SVGAGI (reference sequence). CDR3 length equals 11 residues. CDR3 sequence reads: CASSYSNTQYF. The CDR3 DNA reads as TGTGCCAGCAGTTATAGCAATACGCAGTATTTT.

This clonotype has a count of ten or more. CDR3: CASSLSGSQETQYF. Written as DNA, the CDR3 is TGCGCCAGCAGCTTGAGTGGATCCCAAGAGACCCAGTACTTC. The V gene is TRBV5-1, the J gene TRBJ2-5; D is undetermined. V was cut by 1 base and J by 1 base, with 8 bases left in between. This CDR3 has 14 residues. The germline CDR1 and CDR2 sequences are SGHRS and YFSETQ.